A few counts support the clone carrying this T cell receptor (beta chain). Antigen unknown. The sample comes from a study of T cell repertoires in cytomegalovirus infection. Study details: Through public TCR beta signatures, both CMV infection and matching HLA type were indicated.

The germline gives CDR1 LNHDA, CDR2 SQIVND (reference sequence). Trimming pared 7 bases from V and 7 bases from J, leaving 26 bases between. The CDR3 extends over 17 amino acids. TCRdb redid the calling of the reads with MiXCR, one entry per CDR3 protein. The data show some 300,000 distinct CDR3 sequences, roughly a tenth seen once. Whole-study results and caveats: In two of eight donors, the top clonotype was HLA-C-restricted CMV-specific. Adding up the frequency of public TCR beta families identified people who carried CMV plus the relevant HLA.

Material: PBMCs. The sequence was collected from a human donor in good health (CMV status not recorded). Some clones in this sample may be carry-over from other donors' samples. This chain links TRBV19 with TRBJ1-3, with TRBD1 as a possible D gene (5 bases). CDR3 region: CASTYSHPGPTGNTIYF. The CDR3 DNA reads TGTGCCAGTACCTACTCCCACCCGGGACCTACAGGCAACACCATATATTTT.